These 23 T cell receptor beta chains share one sample of origin, sequenced in a study of blood T cells in healthy people across ages. It was with a sample-barcoded 5' primer and a J-beta primer mix that a second PCR of about 7 to 12 cycles was run. TCRdb independently ran MiXCR on the 5' RACE reads; one entry per CDR3 protein. This sample carries 600,000 or so distinct CDR3 sequences, approximately 30% of them seen once, and the ten largest clones take approximately 14%. Sequencing input: blood. The receptors originated from a woman of 80 years or more in good health.

This clonotype was detected ten times or more. This rearrangement joins TRBV9 to TRBJ2-7, with D perhaps TRBD2 (6 bases). Germline lookup yields CDR1 SGDLS and CDR2 YYNGEE. V shed 0 bases and J shed 2 bases, with 15 bases lying between them. The CDR3 consists of 16 residues. This chain's CDR3 is CASSVGPLAHTYEQYF. The DNA of the CDR3 is TGTGCCAGCAGCGTAGGACCTCTAGCGCACACCTACGAGCAGTACTTC.

As concerns this clonotype: A clone one base away is much larger, so this may be a read error. The chain employs TRBV4-1 and TRBJ2-7, with 7 bases fitting TRBD2. V lost 4 bases and J lost 4; bases outside the gene matches: 10. The CDR3 runs 15 residues. In germline, CDR1 is MGHRA, CDR2 YSYEKL. The CDR3 DNA reads TGCGCCAGCAGCCTTGGCGGGGGTATATTATACGAGCAGTACTTC. The encoded protein is CASSLGGGILYEQYF.

Concerning this clonotype: Since a much larger clone is just one base distant, this may be a read error. The rearrangement joins TRBV3-1 to TRBJ2-1, with D possibly called TRBD1 or TRBD2 (5 bases each). Trimming took 2 bases from V and 8 from J, leaving 10 bases between them. Germline V gene lookup returns CDR1 LGHDT and CDR2 YNNKEL (reference sequence). This CDR3 has 13 residues. CDR3 loop: CASSQIRGHEQFF. Written as DNA, the CDR3 is TGTGCCAGCAGCCAAATACGGGGCCATGAGCAGTTCTTC.

There are a few counts of this clonotype. The chain couples TRBV3-1 to TRBJ1-6; D is ambiguous. The CDR3 has 14 amino acids. Germline lookup yields CDR1 LGHDT and CDR2 YNNKEL (reference sequence). The ends were cut back, 1 base at V and 6 bases at J, with 7 bases in the middle. The CDR3 reads CASSQGESNSPLHF. The DNA for the CDR3 is TGTGCCAGCAGCCAAGGGGAGTCTAATTCACCCCTCCACTTT.

The chain carries TRBV6-6 and TRBJ2-7; 13 bases agree with TRBD2. V lost 9 bases and J lost 6; bases outside the gene matches: 11. The CDR3 spans 15 residues. CDR1 and CDR2 from the germline V gene are MNHNY and SVGAGI (reference sequence). In nucleotides, the CDR3 is TGTGCCAGTAAATCCGGGACTAGCGGGAAGTTCGAGCAGTACTTC. Protein: CASKSGTSGKFEQYF.

Many counts were recorded for this clonotype. The chain has TRBV18 and TRBJ2-1; 11 bases line up with TRBD2. The ends lost 0 bases at V and 4 bases at J; junction bases unmatched: 8. The CDR3 is made up of 18 amino acids. The germline gives CDR1 KGHSH, CDR2 LQKENI. The CDR3 DNA sequence: TGTGCCAGCTCACCACCGGAACTAGCGGGGGTATCTTACAATGAGCAGTTCTTC. Its protein product is CASSPPELAGVSYNEQFF.

Points on this clonotype: This could be a read error, since a much larger clone is one nucleotide away. The V and J genes are TRBV3-1 and TRBJ2-7; 7 bases align to TRBD1. CDR3 length: 16 amino acids. With 1 base clipped from V and 5 bases from J, the junction kept 11 bases outside the gene matches. Germline-derived CDR1 and CDR2 are LGHDT and YNNKEL (reference sequence). The CDR3 nucleotides are TGTGCCAGCAGCCAAGTAGGGACAGAGATTCTGAACGAGCAGTACTTC. Amino acid sequence: CASSQVGTEILNEQYF.

This clonotype was picked up a small number of times. The V and J genes are TRBV28 and TRBJ1-1, with TRBD1 identical over 7 bases. Germline assignment: CDR1 MDHEN and CDR2 SYDVKM. The J segment lost 7 bases and the V segment lost 4 bases, leaving 9 bases of the junction unmatched. The CDR3 contains 14 residues. The CDR3 sequence: CASSSRGGRSEAFF. CDR3 in DNA: TGTGCCAGCAGTTCCAGAGGGGGCAGAAGTGAAGCTTTCTTT.

This clonotype occurred many times. The rearrangement joins TRBV6-1 to TRBJ1-2; D might be TRBD1 (5 bases). Germline loops: CDR1 MNHNS, CDR2 SASEGT. There are 15 residues in the CDR3. V dropped 1 base and J dropped 0 bases, with 9 bases sitting between them. CDR3 sequence: CASSEGQLANYGYTF. The CDR3 DNA reads TGTGCCAGCAGTGAAGGACAGCTAGCTAACTATGGCTACACCTTC.

In its sample, this clonotype was seen many times. The CDR3 nucleotides are TGCAGTGCGGAACAGGGACAGGGTAATGAAAAACTGTTTTTT. Translated: CSAEQGQGNEKLFF. V usage is TRBV20-1 and J usage is TRBJ1-4; 9 positions match TRBD1. This CDR3 is 14 amino acids long. The V gene end was trimmed by 6 bases and the J gene end by 4 bases; junction bases not matched to a gene: 6. Germline lookup yields CDR1 DFQATT and CDR2 SNEGSKA (reference sequence).

At least ten counts were recorded for this clonotype. The chain is built from TRBV6-6 and TRBJ2-3, with D tentatively TRBD2 (6 bases). The germline gives CDR1 MNHNY, CDR2 SVGAGI (reference sequence). The CDR3 is 13 residues long. V gave up 2 bases and J gave up 4 bases, with 7 bases separating them. The chain's CDR3 is CASSYPGADTQYF. CDR3 coding DNA: TGTGCCAGCAGTTACCCGGGGGCAGATACGCAGTATTTT.

This clonotype was observed many times. The CDR3 DNA reads as TGCAGCGTCCGTCCCGGAAACCGGCACACTGAAGCTTTCTTT. This sequence encodes CSVRPGNRHTEAFF. The chain has TRBV29-1 and TRBJ1-1; no clear D. The V and J ends lost 6 bases and 3 bases respectively, with 17 bases between them. The CDR3 consists of 14 residues. Germline assignment: CDR1 SQVTM and CDR2 ANQGSEA.

The sample holds one count of this clonotype. This chain links TRBV19 with TRBJ1-5, with 9 positions matching TRBD1. CDR1 and CDR2 (germline): LNHDA, SQIVND (reference sequence). The ends lost 2 bases at V and 7 bases at J; junction bases unmatched: 9. The CDR3 spans 16 residues. The CDR3 region is CASSIRRDRALQPQHF. The CDR3 nucleotides are TGTGCCAGTAGTATAAGGAGGGACAGGGCTTTACAGCCCCAGCATTTT. The full variable domain, with the rest looked up from reference TRBV19 and TRBJ1-5, is DGGITQSPKYLFRKEGQNVTLSCEQNLNHDAMYWYRQDPGQGLRLIYYSQIVNDFQKGDIAEGYSVSREKKESFPLTVTSAQKNPTAFYLCASSIRRDRALQPQHFGDGTRLSIL.

This clonotype was counted at least ten times. The rearrangement links TRBV7-2 to TRBJ1-2; TRBD1 matches at 7 bases. There are 16 residues in the CDR3. Germline V lookup: CDR1 SGHTA, CDR2 FQGNSA. The V and J ends lost 2 bases and 5 bases, in that order; junction bases with no gene match: 11. CDR3 sequence: CASSLSGGGSIYGYTF. The DNA for the CDR3 is TGTGCCAGCAGCTTATCAGGAGGGGGCTCTATTTATGGCTACACCTTC.

This clonotype was detected ten times or more. The chain recombines TRBV6-6 with TRBJ2-7; possibly TRBD1 for D (5 bases). This CDR3 contains 14 residues. Germline V gene sequence: CDR1 MNHNY, CDR2 SVGAGI (reference sequence). V lost 2 bases, J lost 5 bases, and 13 bases lay in between. DNA for the CDR3: TGTGCCAGCAGTTACGTGGTAGGGGCGAACGAGCAGTACTTC. Protein: CASSYVVGANEQYF.

The genes are TRBV6-2 or TRBV6-3 and TRBJ2-1; no reliable D call. The J call is uncertain, as TRBJ2-7 better fits the DNA end. This CDR3 has 13 residues. Germline values: CDR1 MNHEY, CDR2 SVGEGT. The CDR3 region is CASSYLVQYEQYF. The CDR3 nucleotides are TGTGCCAGCAGTTACTTAGTTCAATACGAGCAGTACTTC.

V and J are TRBV7-2 and TRBJ2-6, with D perhaps TRBD2 (6 bases). The CDR3 has 16 residues. Per the germline V gene, CDR1 is SGHTA and CDR2 is FQGNSA. V lost 5 bases to trimming and J lost 0 bases, with 11 bases between them. The CDR3 DNA reads TGTGCCAGCAGCGCGGGGCCCAGCTCTGGGGCCAACGTCCTGACTTTC. It is translated as CASSAGPSSGANVLTF.

V and J are TRBV20-1 and TRBJ1-4; D remains unclear. This CDR3 region has 16 residues. V was trimmed by 2 bases and J by 4 bases, leaving 17 bases between them. Germline CDR1 is DFQATT and CDR2 is SNEGSKA (reference sequence). The CDR3 nucleotides read TGCAGTGCTAGAACCATGGTAGGACGGAATAATGAAAAACTGTTTTTT. Translating it yields CSARTMVGRNNEKLFF.

This clonotype was recorded at least ten times. The chain uses TRBV7-2 and TRBJ2-3; 12 bases are shared with TRBD2. The CDR3 is 17 residues long. J gave up 5 bases and V 3 bases, and 9 bases lay outside the gene matches. Per the germline V gene, CDR1 is SGHTA and CDR2 is FQGNSA. The CDR3 protein is CASSFALAGGGGDTQYF. As DNA, the CDR3 is TGTGCCAGCAGCTTCGCCCTAGCGGGGGGGGGAGGAGATACGCAGTATTTT.

A single count supports this clonotype. The chain has TRBV6-2 or TRBV6-3 and TRBJ2-7; weak D call: TRBD2 (6 bases). The J call may be faulty, since TRBJ2-4 better matches the DNA end. The germline V gene encodes CDR1 MNHEY and CDR2 SVGEGT. The CDR3 covers 16 residues. The CDR3 nucleotides read TGTGCCAGCAGTTACTCCCCCCGGGGAGGTAGGAACATTCAGTACTTC. Translation: CASSYSPRGGRNIQYF.

This clonotype was detected many times. The V call is TRBV5-1, the J call TRBJ2-7; tentative D call: TRBD2 (7 bases). Per the germline V gene, CDR1 is SGHRS and CDR2 is YFSETQ. The CDR3 runs 15 residues. V lost 2 bases and J lost 6, with 18 bases in between. The CDR3 loop is CASSFPMRGRGEQYF. In nucleotides, the CDR3 is TGCGCCAGCAGCTTCCCGATGCGGGGGCGGGGCGAGCAGTACTTC.

This clonotype showed up just a few times. With a much larger clone just one base away, this may be a read error. The rearrangement joins TRBV20-1 to TRBJ2-7; 8 bases are shared with TRBD2. CDR1 is DFQATT and CDR2 is SNEGSKA in the germline V gene (reference sequence). V dropped 5 bases and J dropped 3; count of bases not matched to a gene: 12. The CDR3 covers 15 residues. CDR3 amino acids: CSAAKPGGLGYEQYF. CDR3 in DNA: TGCAGTGCTGCTAAACCGGGGGGGCTTGGCTACGAGCAGTACTTC.

This clonotype was seen ten or more times. The chain recombines TRBV10-3 with TRBJ2-5, with unresolved D. Per the germline V gene, CDR1 is ENHRY and CDR2 is SYGVKD. This CDR3 spans 15 amino acids. The V end was cut by 0 bases, the J end by 2 bases, with 10 bases between. CDR3 region: CAISESGTTQETQYF. DNA for the CDR3: TGTGCCATCAGTGAGTCGGGTACTACACAAGAGACCCAGTACTTC.